Following are 28 T cell receptor beta chains from one sample sequenced in a study of spatial heterogeneity in lung cancer. Time point here: blood at routine non-recurrence follow-up after resection. TCRdb re-called the 5' RACE reads through MiXCR, storing one row per CDR3 protein. The sample lists 45,000 to 50,000 distinct CDR3 sequences, over 9.5% occurring once. The specimen comprised PBMCs, sampled at follow-up. These receptors all stem from a male donor with early-stage non-small cell lung cancer.

Many counts were recorded for this clonotype. This chain joins TRBV19 and TRBJ1-6; D is perhaps TRBD1 (6 bases). Germline V gene lookup returns CDR1 LNHDA and CDR2 SQIVND (reference sequence). V lost 4 bases and J 7 bases, leaving 8 bases between the germline ends. The CDR3 consists of 13 residues. The CDR3: CASSTTGNSPLHF. The DNA for the CDR3 is TGTGCCAGTAGTACTACAGGGAATTCACCCCTCCACTTT.

This clonotype was seen only a few times. The V call is TRBV6-5, the J call TRBJ1-1; tentatively, D is TRBD1 (6 bases). This CDR3 comprises 14 residues. Germline values: CDR1 MNHEY, CDR2 SVGAGI. Trimming took 6 bases from V and 2 from J, leaving 13 bases between them. In DNA, the CDR3 is TGTGCCAGCAGGCGCGGACAGCTTAACACTGAAGCTTTCTTT. Translation: CASRRGQLNTEAFF.

The rearrangement uses TRBV4-2 and TRBJ1-1; the match to TRBD1 covers 7 bases. From germline, CDR1 is LGHNA and CDR2 YNFKEQ. The CDR3 totals 15 residues. Losses at the gene ends were 3 bases for V and 1 base for J; bases not matched to a gene: 5. This CDR3 is CASSQSRDRNTEAFF. CDR3 bases: TGTGCCAGCAGCCAGAGCCGGGACAGGAACACTGAAGCTTTCTTT.

This clonotype was counted at least ten times. This chain joins TRBV9 and TRBJ1-1; possible D gene TRBD1, 6 bases. CDR1 and CDR2 from the germline V gene are SGDLS and YYNGEE. This CDR3 region has 14 residues. Trimming took 0 bases from V and 4 from J, leaving 10 bases between them. Here the CDR3 reads CASSVADRITEAFF. In DNA, the CDR3 is TGTGCCAGCAGCGTAGCCGACAGGATCACTGAAGCTTTCTTT. Drawing the rest from reference TRBV9 and TRBJ1-1, the complete variable domain is DSGVTQTPKHLITATGQRVTLRCSPRSGDLSVYWYQQSLDQGLQFLIQYYNGEERAKGNILERFSAQQFPDLHSELNLSSLELGDSALYFCASSVADRITEAFFGQGTRLTVV.

This clonotype was recorded at least ten times. The chain links TRBV7-2 to TRBJ2-7; D is undetermined. The CDR3 extends over 14 amino acids. Trimming cost V 1 base and J 2 bases, with 9 bases left between them. Germline assignment: CDR1 SGHTA and CDR2 FQGNSA. The CDR3 region has the DNA TGTGCCAGCAGCTTAGGGTCGGGTACCTACGAGCAGTACTTC. Translation gives CASSLGSGTYEQYF.

This clonotype was picked up a small number of times. Sequence at one end of the junction differs from germline and may be a read error. The chain joins TRBV7-2 to TRBJ2-1; the D is unclear. Germline CDR1 reads SGHTA; CDR2 reads FQGNSA. This CDR3 contains 13 residues. CDR3 in DNA: TGTGTCAGCAGCTTCGGCTACTCTGATGAGCAGTTCTTC. It codes for CVSSFGYSDEQFF.

This clonotype was observed a few times. One end of the junction varies from germline; a read error may be responsible. The chain carries TRBV5-1 and TRBJ2-2; D not resolved. Germline CDR1 and CDR2: SGHRS and YFSETQ. The CDR3 is 14 residues long. This CDR3 is CASRDVPGTRELFF. The CDR3 bases are TGCGCCAGTCGAGACGTCCCAGGCACCCGGGAGCTGTTTTTT.

The rearrangement joins TRBV7-8 to TRBJ2-7, with unresolved D. The length of the CDR3 is 15 residues. Germline loops: CDR1 SGHVS, CDR2 FQNEAQ. Deletions cut 1 base from V and 2 bases from J, with 12 bases between. The CDR3 DNA is TGTGCCAGCAGCTTAGTGAATGCTCAACCCTACGAGCAGTACTTC. It encodes CASSLVNAQPYEQYF.

In this sample, this clonotype turned up many times. The chain links TRBV7-2 to TRBJ1-3, with D possibly TRBD1 on 6 matching bases. The CDR3 extends over 15 amino acids. Germline V CDR1 and CDR2: SGHTA, FQGNSA. V was trimmed by 8 bases and J by 1 base, leaving 15 bases between them. The CDR3 nucleotides read TGTGCCAGCGCCGCCGCGGGGGCATCTGGAAACACCATATATTTT. Protein product: CASAAAGASGNTIYF.

This clonotype has ten or more counts. The V call is TRBV30, the J call TRBJ2-7; 7 bases agree with TRBD1. The junction had 6 bases not matched to a gene; V was cut back by 1 base and J by 3 bases. Per the germline V gene, CDR1 is GTSNPN and CDR2 is SVGIG (reference sequence). This CDR3 spans 14 amino acids. The CDR3 DNA reads TGTGCCTGGAGTGGAGGGGGCAGCCGCTACGAGCAGTACTTC. Residues: CAWSGGGSRYEQYF.

The chain carries TRBV6-2 or TRBV6-3 and TRBJ2-5; 10 nucleotides match TRBD2. The trim removed 7 bases at V and 3 bases at J, leaving 8 bases unmatched. Germline V gene data show CDR1 as MNHEY and CDR2 as SVGEGT. The CDR3 is made up of 15 amino acids. The CDR3 spells CASTPSGTSEETQYF. DNA of the CDR3: TGTGCCAGCACTCCCTCCGGGACTAGCGAAGAGACCCAGTACTTC.

The V gene is TRBV5-5, the J gene TRBJ1-1; no clear D. V lost 2 bases and J lost 0, with 14 bases in between. CDR3 size: 16 residues. Germline V gene data show CDR1 as SGHKS and CDR2 as YYEKEE (reference sequence). The CDR3 loop reads CASSFISARMNTEAFF. CDR3 coding DNA: TGTGCCAGCAGCTTCATTTCCGCCAGAATGAACACTGAAGCTTTCTTT.

This clonotype was picked up a small number of times. The rearrangement uses TRBV20-1 and TRBJ1-5; 7 bases agree with TRBD1. CDR1 and CDR2 (germline): DFQATT, SNEGSKA (reference sequence). J lost 5 bases, V lost 2 bases, and 9 bases had no gene match. This CDR3 contains 15 residues. This chain's CDR3 is CSARPPDRVDQPQHF. DNA for the CDR3: TGCAGTGCTAGACCCCCCGACAGGGTTGATCAGCCCCAGCATTTT.

Ten or more counts support this clonotype. The rearrangement joins TRBV6-1 to TRBJ2-1, with 7 bases that match TRBD2. There are 15 residues in the CDR3. Germline CDR1 MNHNS, CDR2 SASEGT. V gave up 5 bases and J gave up 2 bases; unmatched junction bases: 6. The CDR3 is CASSRTGGPYNEQFF. CDR3 nucleotide sequence: TGTGCCAGCAGTCGGACGGGGGGACCCTACAATGAGCAGTTCTTC.

The rearrangement joins TRBV21-1 to TRBJ1-2; the D call TRBD1 from the table was never checked on the DNA. TRBV21-1 is an annotated pseudogene. The CDR3 sequence is 14 residues long. CDR3 region: CATSTGWRNYGYTF. For the CDR3, the DNA is TGTGCCACCTCAACCGGGTGGAGGAACTATGGCTACACCTTC.

This clonotype came up a few times. The genes are TRBV20-1 and TRBJ2-7; the D gene is possibly TRBD1 (6 bases). The CDR3 loop spans 13 amino acids. Germline V gives CDR1 DFQATT, CDR2 SNEGSKA (reference sequence). V shed 4 bases and J shed 7 bases, with 17 bases lying between them. The CDR3 DNA sequence: TGCAGTGCTATCGACCGGGACATGTCTGAGCAGTACTTC. Residues: CSAIDRDMSEQYF.

This clonotype has a count of ten or more. V and J are TRBV7-9 and TRBJ2-3, with 7 bases that match TRBD2. J was trimmed by 2 bases and V by 7 bases; bases with no gene match: 12. The CDR3 totals 16 residues. Germline values: CDR1 SEHNR, CDR2 FQNEAQ (reference sequence). The CDR3 reads CASTNGLADNTDTQYF. CDR3 in DNA: TGTGCCAGCACCAACGGGCTAGCGGACAACACAGATACGCAGTATTTT.

This clonotype was recorded a few times. The gene calls are TRBV7-2 and TRBJ2-3; a possible D gene is TRBD2 (6 bases). The CDR3 length is 16 residues. Germline V gene lookup returns CDR1 SGHTA and CDR2 FQGNSA. The V gene lost 0 bases and the J gene lost 6 bases, with 16 bases spanning the gap. The CDR3 loop is CASSLAPWRGSDTQYF. The CDR3 DNA reads as TGTGCCAGCAGCTTAGCGCCGTGGCGGGGTTCGGATACGCAGTATTTT.

In this sample, this clonotype turned up a few times. The chain employs TRBV7-9 and TRBJ2-3, with TRBD2 as a possible D gene (6 bases). Trimming cost V 1 base and J 3 bases, with 14 bases left between them. This CDR3 is 16 amino acids long. Germline V gene data show CDR1 as SEHNR and CDR2 as FQNEAQ (reference sequence). The CDR3 loop reads CASSLVWGVPTDTQYF. As DNA, the CDR3 is TGTGCCAGCAGCTTAGTATGGGGGGTTCCAACAGATACGCAGTATTTT.

This clonotype has at least ten counts. The chain joins TRBV4-3 to TRBJ2-2; D is possibly TRBD2 (5 bases). V lost 0 bases and J lost 5, with 13 bases in between. Germline CDR1 LGHNA, CDR2 YSLEER. CDR3 size: 16 residues. CDR3: CASSQEYSPGTGELFF. The DNA for the CDR3 is TGCGCCAGCAGCCAAGAGTACTCCCCGGGGACCGGGGAGCTGTTTTTT.

This clonotype was seen ten or more times. The J gene is TRBJ2-7, the V gene TRBV27, with 8 bases fitting TRBD2. Trimming at V came to 1 base and at J to 0 bases, leaving 5 bases not matched to a gene. This CDR3 comprises 16 residues. CDR1 and CDR2 (germline): MNHEY, SMNVEV (reference sequence). CDR3 DNA: TGTGCCAGCAGTTTATTAGCGGGGAGGAGCTCCTACGAGCAGTACTTC. It yields the protein CASSLLAGRSSYEQYF.

The V call is TRBV19, the J call TRBJ2-3; D is unclear. V lost 3 bases and J 6 bases, leaving 4 bases between the germline ends. The CDR3 is made up of 11 amino acids. CDR1 is LNHDA and CDR2 is SQIVND in the germline V gene (reference sequence). The CDR3 region has the DNA TGTGCCAGTAGTATTGGGGATACGCAGTATTTT. It encodes CASSIGDTQYF.

The chain is built from TRBV28 and TRBJ1-6, with D unclear. Looked up from germline, CDR1 is MDHEN and CDR2 is SYDVKM. The CDR3 is made up of 15 amino acids. Trimming took off 5 bases at V and 7 bases at J, with 15 bases between the two ends. In DNA form, the CDR3 reads TGTGCCAGCAGTACCCCAGTCAGGCCGAATTCACCCCTCCACTTT. This gives the protein CASSTPVRPNSPLHF.

This chain connects TRBV23-1 to TRBJ2-1, with D possibly TRBD1 on 5 matching bases. TRBV23-1 is sorted into the ORF group, with uncertain function. V gave up 8 bases and J gave up 0 bases, with 14 bases separating them. The length of the CDR3 is 15 residues. The CDR3 loop reads CASFQWQGSYNEQFF. CDR3 coding DNA: TGCGCCAGCTTTCAGTGGCAGGGCTCCTACAATGAGCAGTTCTTC.

This clonotype was picked up a small number of times. The chain employs TRBV7-6 and TRBJ1-3, with a possible D match to TRBD1 (5 bases). This CDR3 region has 15 residues. Between the trimmed V and J ends, which lost 5 bases and 0 bases, there was a span of 11 bases. Germline CDR1 SGHVS, CDR2 FNYEAQ. Here the CDR3 reads CASSHNRISGNTIYF. Written as DNA, the CDR3 is TGTGCCAGCAGCCACAACAGGATCTCTGGAAACACCATATATTTT.

This clonotype was detected ten times or more. The rearrangement joins TRBV19 to TRBJ2-1, with 9 bases that match TRBD2. This CDR3 has 16 amino acids. Losses at the gene ends were 4 bases for V and 2 bases for J; bases not matched to a gene: 6. Looked up from germline, CDR1 is LNHDA and CDR2 is SQIVND (reference sequence). CDR3: CASSRTSVGTYNEQFF. CDR3 in DNA: TGTGCCAGTAGTAGGACTAGCGTCGGGACCTACAATGAGCAGTTCTTC.

Ten or more counts support this clonotype. V and J are TRBV6-6 and TRBJ2-2; D possibly matches TRBD1 or TRBD2 (6 bases each). The V gene's germline CDR1 is MNHNY and CDR2 SVGAGI (reference sequence). V was cut by 2 bases and J by 5 bases, with 24 bases left in between. This CDR3 is built from 19 residues. The CDR3 sequence: CASSYLGGRGQGGTGELFF. In nucleotides, the CDR3 is TGTGCCAGCAGTTACCTAGGGGGGAGAGGTCAGGGAGGAACCGGGGAGCTGTTTTTT.

On this clonotype itself: A much larger clone is a single base away; this may be a read error. V and J are TRBV7-2 and TRBJ2-7, with D perhaps assigned TRBD1 or TRBD2 (6 bases each). The CDR3 runs to 15 residues. The germline V gene encodes CDR1 SGHTA and CDR2 FQGNSA. Here the CDR3 DNA reads TGTGTCAGCAGCTTATACGGGGGCGACTCCTACGAGCAGTACTTC. This translates into CVSSLYGGDSYEQYF.